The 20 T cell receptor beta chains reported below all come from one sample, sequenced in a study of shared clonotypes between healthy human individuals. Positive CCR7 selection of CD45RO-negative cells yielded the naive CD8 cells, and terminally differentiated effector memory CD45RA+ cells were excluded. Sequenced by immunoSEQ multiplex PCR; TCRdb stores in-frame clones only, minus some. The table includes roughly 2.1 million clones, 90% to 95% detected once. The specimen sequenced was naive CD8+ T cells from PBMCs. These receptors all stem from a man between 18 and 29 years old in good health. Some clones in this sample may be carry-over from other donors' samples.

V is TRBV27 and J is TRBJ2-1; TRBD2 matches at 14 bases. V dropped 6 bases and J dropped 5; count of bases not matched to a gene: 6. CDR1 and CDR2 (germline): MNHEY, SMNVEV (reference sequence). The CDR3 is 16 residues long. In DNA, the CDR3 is TGTGCCAGCAGCCCCGGGACTAGCGGGAGACACAATGAGCAGTTCTTC. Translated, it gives CASSPGTSGRHNEQFF.

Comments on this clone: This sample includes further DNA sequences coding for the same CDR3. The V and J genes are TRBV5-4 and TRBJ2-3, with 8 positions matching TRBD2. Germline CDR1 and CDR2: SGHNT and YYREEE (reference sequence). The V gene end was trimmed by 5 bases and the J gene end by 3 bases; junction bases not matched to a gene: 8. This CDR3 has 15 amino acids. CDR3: CASSPGLAGTDTQYF. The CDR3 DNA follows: TGTGCCAGCAGTCCCGGACTAGCTGGTACAGATACGCAGTATTTT.

CDR3 sequence: CASSQKPRGLAGNNEQYF. The DNA for the CDR3 is TGTGCCAGCAGCCAGAAGCCGCGAGGACTAGCGGGAAACAACGAGCAGTACTTC. This chain joins TRBV14 and TRBJ2-7; 12 bases line up with TRBD2. CDR1 is SGHDN, CDR2 FVKESK, per germline. The CDR3 has 18 residues. V lost 3 bases and J lost 5; bases outside the gene matches: 14.

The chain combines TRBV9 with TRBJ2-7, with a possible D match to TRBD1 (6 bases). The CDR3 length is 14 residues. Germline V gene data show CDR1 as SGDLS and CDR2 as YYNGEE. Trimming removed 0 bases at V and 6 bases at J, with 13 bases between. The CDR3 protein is CASSVGAGAGEQYF. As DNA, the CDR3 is TGTGCCAGCAGCGTAGGTGCAGGGGCCGGCGAGCAGTACTTC.

The CDR3 here is CASSLLGQGLTGELFF. CDR3 in DNA: TGTGCCAGCAGTTTATTGGGACAGGGGTTGACCGGGGAGCTGTTTTTT. This chain joins TRBV28 and TRBJ2-2; 10 bases are a match to TRBD1. With V trimmed by 1 base and J by 5 bases, 4 bases remained unmatched. This CDR3 spans 16 amino acids. CDR1 and CDR2 from the germline V gene are MDHEN and SYDVKM.

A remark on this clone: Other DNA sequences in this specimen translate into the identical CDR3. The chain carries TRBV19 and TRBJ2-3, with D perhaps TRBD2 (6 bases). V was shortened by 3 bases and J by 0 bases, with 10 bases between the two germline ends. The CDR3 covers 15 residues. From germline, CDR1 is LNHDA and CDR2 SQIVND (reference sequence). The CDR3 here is CASSIRGASTDTQYF. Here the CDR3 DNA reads TGTGCCAGTAGTATTCGCGGGGCAAGCACAGATACGCAGTATTTT.

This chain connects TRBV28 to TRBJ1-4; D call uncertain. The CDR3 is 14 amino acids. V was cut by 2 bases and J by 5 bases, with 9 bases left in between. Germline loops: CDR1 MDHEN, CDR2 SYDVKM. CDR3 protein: CASSLVDPNEKLFF. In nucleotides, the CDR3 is TGTGCCAGCAGTTTAGTGGACCCGAATGAAAAACTGTTTTTT. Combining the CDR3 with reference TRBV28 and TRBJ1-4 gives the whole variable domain DVKVTQSSRYLVKRTGEKVFLECVQDMDHENMFWYRQDPGLGLRLIYFSYDVKMKEKGDIPEGYSVSREKKERFSLILESASTNQTSMYLCASSLVDPNEKLFFGSGTQLSVL.

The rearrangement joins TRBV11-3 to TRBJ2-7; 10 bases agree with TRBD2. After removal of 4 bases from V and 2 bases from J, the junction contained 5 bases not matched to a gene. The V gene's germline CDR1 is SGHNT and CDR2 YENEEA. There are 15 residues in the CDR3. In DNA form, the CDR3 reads TGTGCCAGCAGCTCGGGACTAGCGTACCCCTACGAGCAGTACTTC. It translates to CASSSGLAYPYEQYF.

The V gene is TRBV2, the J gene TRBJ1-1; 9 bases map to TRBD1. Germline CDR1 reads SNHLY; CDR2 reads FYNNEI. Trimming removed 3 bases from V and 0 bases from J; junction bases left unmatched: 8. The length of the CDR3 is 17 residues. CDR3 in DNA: TGTGCCAGCAGTGAGACAGGGGGGCCAACTTTGAACACTGAAGCTTTCTTT. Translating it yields CASSETGGPTLNTEAFF.

Here the CDR3 reads CAISDLSGVTNNEQFF. CDR3 in DNA: TGTGCCATCAGTGACCTTAGCGGGGTAACAAACAATGAGCAGTTCTTC. The genes are TRBV10-3 and TRBJ2-1; 8 positions agree with TRBD2. In germline, CDR1 is ENHRY, CDR2 SYGVKD. With 3 bases clipped from V and 5 bases from J, the junction kept 9 bases outside the gene matches. The CDR3 spans 16 residues.

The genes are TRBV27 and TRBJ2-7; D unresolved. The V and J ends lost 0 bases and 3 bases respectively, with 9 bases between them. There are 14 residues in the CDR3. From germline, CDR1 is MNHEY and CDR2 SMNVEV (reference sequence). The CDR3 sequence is CASSLSSRFYEQYF. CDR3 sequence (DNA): TGTGCCAGCAGTTTATCGAGTCGATTCTACGAGCAGTACTTC.

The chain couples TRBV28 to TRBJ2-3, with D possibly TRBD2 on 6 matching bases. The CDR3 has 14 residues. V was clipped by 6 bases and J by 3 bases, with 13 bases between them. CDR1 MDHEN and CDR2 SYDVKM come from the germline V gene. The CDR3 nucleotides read TGTGCCAGCAGGCGTCCCCGGGAGACAGATACGCAGTATTTT. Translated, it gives CASRRPRETDTQYF.

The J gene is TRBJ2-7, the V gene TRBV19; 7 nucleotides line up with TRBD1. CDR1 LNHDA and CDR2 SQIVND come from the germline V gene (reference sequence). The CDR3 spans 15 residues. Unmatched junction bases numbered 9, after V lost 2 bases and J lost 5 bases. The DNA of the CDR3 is TGTGCCAGTAGTATAAACAGGGGTATCCAGCACGAGCAGTACTTC. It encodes CASSINRGIQHEQYF.

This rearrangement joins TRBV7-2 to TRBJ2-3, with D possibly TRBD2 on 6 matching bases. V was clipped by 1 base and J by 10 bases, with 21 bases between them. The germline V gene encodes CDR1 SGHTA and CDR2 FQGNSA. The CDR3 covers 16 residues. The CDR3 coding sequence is TGTGCCAGCAGCTTAGAGCCGGCGGGATCCTCCCGCCCGCAGTATTTT. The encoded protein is CASSLEPAGSSRPQYF.

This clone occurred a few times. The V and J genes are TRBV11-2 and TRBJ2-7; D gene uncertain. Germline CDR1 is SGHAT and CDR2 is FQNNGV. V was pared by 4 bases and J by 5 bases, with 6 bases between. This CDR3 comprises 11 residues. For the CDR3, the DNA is TGTGCCAGCAGCTCCGGACACGAGCAGTACTTC. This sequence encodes CASSSGHEQYF.

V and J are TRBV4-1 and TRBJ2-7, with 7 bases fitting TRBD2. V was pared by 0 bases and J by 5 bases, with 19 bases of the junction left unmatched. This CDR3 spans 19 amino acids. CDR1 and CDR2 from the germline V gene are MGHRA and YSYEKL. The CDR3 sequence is CASSQDFALAAGKLNEQYF. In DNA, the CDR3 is TGCGCCAGCAGCCAAGATTTCGCCCTAGCGGCCGGAAAGCTCAACGAGCAGTACTTC.

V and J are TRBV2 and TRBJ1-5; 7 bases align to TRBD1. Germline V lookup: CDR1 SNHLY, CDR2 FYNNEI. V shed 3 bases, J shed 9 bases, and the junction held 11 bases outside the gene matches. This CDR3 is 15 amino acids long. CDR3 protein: CASSESRGPTVPQHF. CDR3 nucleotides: TGTGCCAGCAGTGAGTCAAGGGGGCCTACCGTGCCCCAGCATTTT.

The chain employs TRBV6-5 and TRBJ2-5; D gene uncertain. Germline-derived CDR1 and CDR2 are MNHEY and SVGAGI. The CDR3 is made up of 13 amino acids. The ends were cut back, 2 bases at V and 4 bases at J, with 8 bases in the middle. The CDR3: CASSYSLRETQYF. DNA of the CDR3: TGTGCCAGCAGTTACAGTCTGCGAGAGACCCAGTACTTC.

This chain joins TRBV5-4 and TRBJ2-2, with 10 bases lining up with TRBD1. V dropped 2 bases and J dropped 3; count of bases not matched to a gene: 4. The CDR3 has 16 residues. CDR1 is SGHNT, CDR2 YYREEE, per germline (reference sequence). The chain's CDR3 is CASSFGTGVYTGELFF. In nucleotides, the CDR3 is TGTGCCAGCAGCTTCGGGACAGGGGTGTACACCGGGGAGCTGTTTTTT.

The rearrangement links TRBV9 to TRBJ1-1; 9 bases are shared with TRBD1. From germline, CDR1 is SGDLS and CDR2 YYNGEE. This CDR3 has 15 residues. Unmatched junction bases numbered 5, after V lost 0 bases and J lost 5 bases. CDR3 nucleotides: TGTGCCAGCAGCGTAGAACAGGGGGCGCGTACTGAAGCTTTCTTT. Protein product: CASSVEQGARTEAFF.